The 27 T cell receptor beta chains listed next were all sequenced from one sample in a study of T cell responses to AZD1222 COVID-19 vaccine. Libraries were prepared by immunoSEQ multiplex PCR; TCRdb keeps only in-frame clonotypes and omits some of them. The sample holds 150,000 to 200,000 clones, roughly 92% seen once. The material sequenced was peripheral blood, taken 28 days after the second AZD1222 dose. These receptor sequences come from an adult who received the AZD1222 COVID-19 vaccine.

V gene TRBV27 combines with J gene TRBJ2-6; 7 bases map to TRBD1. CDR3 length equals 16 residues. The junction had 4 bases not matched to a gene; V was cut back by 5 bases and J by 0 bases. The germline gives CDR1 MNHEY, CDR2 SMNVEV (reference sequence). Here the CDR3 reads CASSLNRGSGANVLTF. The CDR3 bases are TGTGCCAGCAGTCTAAACAGGGGCTCTGGGGCCAACGTCCTGACTTTC.

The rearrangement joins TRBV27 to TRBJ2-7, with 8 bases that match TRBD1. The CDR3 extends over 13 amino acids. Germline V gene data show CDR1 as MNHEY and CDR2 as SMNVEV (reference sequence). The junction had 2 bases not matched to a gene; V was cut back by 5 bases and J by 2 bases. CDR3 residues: CASSGGQAYEQYF. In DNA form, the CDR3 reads TGTGCCAGCAGTGGGGGACAGGCCTACGAGCAGTACTTC.

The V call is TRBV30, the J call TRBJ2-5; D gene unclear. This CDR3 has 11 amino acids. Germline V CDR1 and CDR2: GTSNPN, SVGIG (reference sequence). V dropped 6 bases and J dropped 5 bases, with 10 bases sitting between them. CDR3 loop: CACTIWETQYF. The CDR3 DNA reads TGTGCCTGCACCATTTGGGAGACCCAGTACTTC.

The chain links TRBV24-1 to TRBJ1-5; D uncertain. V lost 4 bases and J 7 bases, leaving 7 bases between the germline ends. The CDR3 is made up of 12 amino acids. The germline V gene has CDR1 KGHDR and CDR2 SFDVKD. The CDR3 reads CATSESGQPQHF. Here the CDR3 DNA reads TGTGCCACCAGTGAATCTGGGCAGCCCCAGCATTTT.

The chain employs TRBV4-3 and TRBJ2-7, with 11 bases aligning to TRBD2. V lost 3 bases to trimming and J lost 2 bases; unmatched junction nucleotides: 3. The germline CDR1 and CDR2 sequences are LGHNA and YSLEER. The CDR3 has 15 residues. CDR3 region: CASSHLAGGAYEQYF. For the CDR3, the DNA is TGCGCCAGCAGCCATCTAGCGGGGGGCGCCTACGAGCAGTACTTC.

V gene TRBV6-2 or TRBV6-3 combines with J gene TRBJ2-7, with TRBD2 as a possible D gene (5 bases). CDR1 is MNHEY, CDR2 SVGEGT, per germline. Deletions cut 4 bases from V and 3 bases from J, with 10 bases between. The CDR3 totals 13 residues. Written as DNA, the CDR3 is TGTGCCAGCAGTTTCGGACTGTACTACGAGCAGTACTTC. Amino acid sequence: CASSFGLYYEQYF.

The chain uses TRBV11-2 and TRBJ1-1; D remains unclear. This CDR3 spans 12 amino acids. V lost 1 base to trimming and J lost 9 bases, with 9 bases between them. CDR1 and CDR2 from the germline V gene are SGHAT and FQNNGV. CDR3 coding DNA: TGTGCCAGCAGCTTAGGTCTGGGAAAAGCTTTCTTT. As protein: CASSLGLGKAFF.

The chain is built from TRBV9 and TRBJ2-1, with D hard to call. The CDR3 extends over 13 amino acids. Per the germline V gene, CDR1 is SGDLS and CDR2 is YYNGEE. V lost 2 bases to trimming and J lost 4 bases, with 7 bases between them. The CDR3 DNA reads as TGTGCCAGCAGCGTGAGAGCTTACAATGAGCAGTTCTTC. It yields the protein CASSVRAYNEQFF. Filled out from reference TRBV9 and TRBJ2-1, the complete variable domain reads DSGVTQTPKHLITATGQRVTLRCSPRSGDLSVYWYQQSLDQGLQFLIQYYNGEERAKGNILERFSAQQFPDLHSELNLSSLELGDSALYFCASSVRAYNEQFFGPGTRLTVL.

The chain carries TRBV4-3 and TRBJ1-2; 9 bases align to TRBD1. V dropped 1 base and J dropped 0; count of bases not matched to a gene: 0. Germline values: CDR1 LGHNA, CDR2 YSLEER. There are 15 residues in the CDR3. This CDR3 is CASSQGQGANYGYTF. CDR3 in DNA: TGCGCCAGCAGCCAAGGACAGGGGGCTAACTATGGCTACACCTTC.

CDR3 DNA sequence: TGTGCCAGTAGTATAGTTTTCGGAGTTAATTCACCCCTCCACTTT. It yields the protein CASSIVFGVNSPLHF. The rearrangement uses TRBV19 and TRBJ1-6; D remains ambiguous. V was cut by 1 base and J by 6 bases, with 10 bases left in between. Germline V gene data show CDR1 as LNHDA and CDR2 as SQIVND (reference sequence). CDR3 size: 15 residues.

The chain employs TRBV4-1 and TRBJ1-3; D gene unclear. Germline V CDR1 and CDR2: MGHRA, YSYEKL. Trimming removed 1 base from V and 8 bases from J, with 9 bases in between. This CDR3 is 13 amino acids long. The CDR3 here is CASSQGAADTIYF. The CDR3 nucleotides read TGCGCCAGCAGCCAAGGGGCGGCGGACACCATATATTTT.

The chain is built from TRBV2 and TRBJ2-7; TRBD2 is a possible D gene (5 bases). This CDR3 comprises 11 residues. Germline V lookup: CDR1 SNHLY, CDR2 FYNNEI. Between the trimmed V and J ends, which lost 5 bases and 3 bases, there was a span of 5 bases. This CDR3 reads CASSSGYEQYF. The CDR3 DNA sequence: TGTGCCAGCAGTAGCGGCTACGAGCAGTACTTC. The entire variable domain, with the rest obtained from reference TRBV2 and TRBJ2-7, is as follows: EPEVTQTPSHQVTQMGQEVILRCVPISNHLYFYWYRQILGQKVEFLVSFYNNEISEKSEIFDDQFSVERPDGSNFTLKIRSTKLEDSAMYFCASSSGYEQYFGPGTRLTVT.

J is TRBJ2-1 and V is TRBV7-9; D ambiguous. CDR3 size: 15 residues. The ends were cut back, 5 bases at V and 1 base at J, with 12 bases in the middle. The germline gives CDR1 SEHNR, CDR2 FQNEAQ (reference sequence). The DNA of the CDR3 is TGTGCCAGCAGCCTCGGACGGGTGTCCTACAATGAGCAGTTCTTC. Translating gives CASSLGRVSYNEQFF. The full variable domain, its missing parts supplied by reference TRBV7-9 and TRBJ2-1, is DTGVSQNPRHKITKRGQNVTFRCDPISEHNRLYWYRQTLGQGPEFLTYFQNEAQLEKSRLLSDRFSAERPKGSFSTLEIQRTEQGDSAMYLCASSLGRVSYNEQFFGPGTRLTVL.

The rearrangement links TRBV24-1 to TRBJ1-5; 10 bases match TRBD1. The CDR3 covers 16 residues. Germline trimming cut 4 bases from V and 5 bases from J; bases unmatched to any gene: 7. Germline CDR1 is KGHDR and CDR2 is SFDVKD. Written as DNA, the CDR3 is TGTGCCACCAGTGAGTTCACCGGGACAGGGGATCAGCCCCAGCATTTT. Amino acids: CATSEFTGTGDQPQHF.

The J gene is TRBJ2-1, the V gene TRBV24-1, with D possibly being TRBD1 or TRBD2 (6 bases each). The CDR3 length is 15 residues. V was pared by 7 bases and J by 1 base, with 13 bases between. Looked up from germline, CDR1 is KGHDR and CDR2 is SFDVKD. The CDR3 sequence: CATSEGGYSYNEQFF. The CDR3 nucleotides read TGTGCCACCAGCGAGGGGGGCTATTCCTACAATGAGCAGTTCTTC.

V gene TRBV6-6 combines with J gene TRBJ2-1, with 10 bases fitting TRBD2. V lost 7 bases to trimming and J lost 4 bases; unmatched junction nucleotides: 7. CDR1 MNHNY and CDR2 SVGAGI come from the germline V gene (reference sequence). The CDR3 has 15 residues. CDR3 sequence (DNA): TGTGCCAGCATTTTAACTAGCGGGATTTACAATGAGCAGTTCTTC. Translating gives CASILTSGIYNEQFF.

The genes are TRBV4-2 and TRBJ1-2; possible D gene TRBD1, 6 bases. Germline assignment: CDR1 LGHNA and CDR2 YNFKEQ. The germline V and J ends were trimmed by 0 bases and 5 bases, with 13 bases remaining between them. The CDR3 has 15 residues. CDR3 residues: CASSQDTGRRYGYTF. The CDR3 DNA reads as TGTGCCAGCAGCCAAGACACAGGGCGTCGATATGGCTACACCTTC.

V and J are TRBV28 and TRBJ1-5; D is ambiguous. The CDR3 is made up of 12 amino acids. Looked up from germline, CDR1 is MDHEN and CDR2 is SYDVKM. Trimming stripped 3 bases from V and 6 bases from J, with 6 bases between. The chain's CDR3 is CASSFWGQPQHF. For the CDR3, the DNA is TGTGCCAGCAGTTTTTGGGGTCAGCCCCAGCATTTT.

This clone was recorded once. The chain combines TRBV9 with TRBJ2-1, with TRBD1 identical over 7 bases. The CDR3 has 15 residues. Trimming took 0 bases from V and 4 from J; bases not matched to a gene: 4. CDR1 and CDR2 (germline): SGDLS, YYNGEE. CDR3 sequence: CASSVGGDRYNEQFF. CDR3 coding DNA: TGTGCCAGCAGCGTAGGAGGGGACAGATACAATGAGCAGTTCTTC.

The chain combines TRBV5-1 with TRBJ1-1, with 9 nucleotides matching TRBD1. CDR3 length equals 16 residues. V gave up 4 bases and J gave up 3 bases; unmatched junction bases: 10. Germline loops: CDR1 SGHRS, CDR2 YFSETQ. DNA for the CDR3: TGCGCCAGCAGCGAGCTACAGGGGGCCGGGGACACTGAAGCTTTCTTT. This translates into CASSELQGAGDTEAFF.

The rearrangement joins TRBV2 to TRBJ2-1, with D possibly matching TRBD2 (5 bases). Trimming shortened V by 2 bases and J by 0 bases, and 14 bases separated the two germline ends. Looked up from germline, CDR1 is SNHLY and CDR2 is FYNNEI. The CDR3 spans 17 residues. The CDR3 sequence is CASSERSGFSSYNEQFF. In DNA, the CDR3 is TGTGCCAGCAGTGAACGAAGCGGATTTAGCTCCTACAATGAGCAGTTCTTC. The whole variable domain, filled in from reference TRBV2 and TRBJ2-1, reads EPEVTQTPSHQVTQMGQEVILRCVPISNHLYFYWYRQILGQKVEFLVSFYNNEISEKSEIFDDQFSVERPDGSNFTLKIRSTKLEDSAMYFCASSERSGFSSYNEQFFGPGTRLTVL.

CDR3 sequence (DNA): TGTGCCAGCTCACCACCGAGTTCTAGCACAGATACGCAGTATTTT. It encodes CASSPPSSSTDTQYF. The V gene is TRBV18, the J gene TRBJ2-3, with D unresolved. Deletions cut 0 bases from V and 0 bases from J, with 7 bases between. CDR1 is KGHSH and CDR2 is LQKENI in the germline V gene. This CDR3 contains 15 residues.

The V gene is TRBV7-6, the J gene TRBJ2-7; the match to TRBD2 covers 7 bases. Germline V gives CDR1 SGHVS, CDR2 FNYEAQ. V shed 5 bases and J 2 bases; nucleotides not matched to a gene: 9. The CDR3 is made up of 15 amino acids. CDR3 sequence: CASSPMTSLPYEQYF. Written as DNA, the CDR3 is TGTGCCAGCAGCCCGATGACTAGCCTTCCCTACGAGCAGTACTTC.

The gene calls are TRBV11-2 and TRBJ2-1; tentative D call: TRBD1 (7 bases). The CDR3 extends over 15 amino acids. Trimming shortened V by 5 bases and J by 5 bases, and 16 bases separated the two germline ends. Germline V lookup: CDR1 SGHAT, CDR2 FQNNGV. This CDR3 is CASSQTRGADNEQFF. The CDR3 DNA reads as TGTGCCAGCAGCCAAACCAGGGGGGCCGACAATGAGCAGTTCTTC. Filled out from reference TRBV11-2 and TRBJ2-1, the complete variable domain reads EAGVAQSPRYKIIEKRQSVAFWCNPISGHATLYWYQQILGQGPKLLIQFQNNGVVDDSQLPKDRFSAERLKGVDSTLKIQPAKLEDSAVYLCASSQTRGADNEQFFGPGTRLTVL.

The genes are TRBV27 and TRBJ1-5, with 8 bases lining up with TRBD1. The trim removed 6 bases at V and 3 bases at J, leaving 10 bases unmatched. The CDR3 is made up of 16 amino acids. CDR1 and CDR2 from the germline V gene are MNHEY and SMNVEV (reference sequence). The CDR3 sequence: CASSPIGQGHNQPQHF. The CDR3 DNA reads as TGTGCCAGCAGCCCCATCGGACAGGGTCACAATCAGCCCCAGCATTTT.

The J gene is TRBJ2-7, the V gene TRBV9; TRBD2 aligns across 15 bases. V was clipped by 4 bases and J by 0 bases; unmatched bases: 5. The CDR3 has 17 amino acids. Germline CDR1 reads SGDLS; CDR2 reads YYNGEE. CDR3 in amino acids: CASSPGLAGGSSYEQYF. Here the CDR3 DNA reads TGTGCCAGCAGCCCGGGACTAGCGGGGGGAAGCTCCTACGAGCAGTACTTC.

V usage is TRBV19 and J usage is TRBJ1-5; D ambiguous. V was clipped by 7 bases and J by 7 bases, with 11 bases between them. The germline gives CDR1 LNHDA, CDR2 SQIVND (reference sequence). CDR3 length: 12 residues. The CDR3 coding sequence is TGTGCCAGTACCCTGGATCGGCAGCCCCAGCATTTT. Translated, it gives CASTLDRQPQHF.